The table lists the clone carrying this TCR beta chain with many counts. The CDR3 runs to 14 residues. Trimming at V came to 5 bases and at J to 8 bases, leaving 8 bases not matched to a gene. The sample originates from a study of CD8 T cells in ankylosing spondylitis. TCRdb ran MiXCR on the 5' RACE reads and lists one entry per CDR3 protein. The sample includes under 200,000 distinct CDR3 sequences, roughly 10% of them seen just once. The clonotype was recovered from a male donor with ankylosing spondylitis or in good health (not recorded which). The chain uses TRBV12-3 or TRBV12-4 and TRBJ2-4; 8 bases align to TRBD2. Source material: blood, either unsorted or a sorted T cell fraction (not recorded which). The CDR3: CASSPAGAFDIQYF. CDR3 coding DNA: TGTGCCAGCAGTCCAGCGGGGGCCTTTGACATTCAGTACTTC.